This T cell receptor (beta chain) was obtained from a study of T cell repertoires in cytomegalovirus infection. The sample holds a few counts of this clonotype. Its antigen is unknown. The V and J ends lost 5 bases and 7 bases respectively, with 27 bases between them. The CDR3 has 18 amino acids. CDR1 is MGHRA and CDR2 is YSYEKL in the germline V gene. Each CDR3 protein gets one entry after TCRdb re-called the reads with MiXCR. In the table there are around 540,000 distinct CDR3 sequences, more than 30% of which are singletons. Broader study findings: Within the response measured ex vivo, HLA-C-restricted CMV-specific TCR beta clonotypes were dominant.

This clonotype was sampled from a human donor in good health (CMV status not recorded). Some clones in this sample may be carry-over from other donors' samples. The sample here was cultured PBMCs, taken from culture after CMV antigen stimulation. This chain joins TRBV4-1 and TRBJ2-1; D is tentatively TRBD1 or TRBD2 (9 bases each). CDR3 sequence (DNA): TGCGCCAGCAGCGCGACAGGGGGAGTAGCGGGAGATGGTAATGAGCAGTTCTTC. It encodes CASSATGGVAGDGNEQFF.